These 23 T cell receptor beta chains came from one sample sequenced in a study of Graves' ophthalmopathy and Graves' hyperthyroidism (dated by TCRdb to 2017 to 2018). Sequencing used an Illumina HiSeq 2000. For repertoire sequencing, the TCR beta CDR3 regions were amplified from RNA transcripts. The first round of RT-PCR was done with HTBI primers and the Qiagen OneStep RT-PCR kit, and was followed by a second round of multiplex PCR, then size selection and purification. TCRdb trimmed the raw reads at Q25, called clones with MiXCR and kept productive beta chains. Here each entry gathers all rows of one CDR3 protein and keeps the most common genes and DNA. This sample lists 200,000 to 250,000 distinct CDR3 sequences; 20% to 25% were detected once. The ten largest clonotypes hold around two fifths of the sample. The specimen was peripheral blood. Every receptor here comes from a woman between 45 and 65 years old with Graves' ophthalmopathy. Donor details come from another sample of the same person, matched by shared clones.

V gene TRBV12-3 or TRBV12-4 combines with J gene TRBJ2-5, with 7 bases that match TRBD1. This CDR3 contains 12 residues. After removal of 3 bases from V and 6 bases from J, the junction contained 1 base not matched to a gene. The CDR3 sequence is CASSLDRKTQYF. As DNA, the CDR3 is TGTGCCAGCAGTTTGGACAGGAAGACCCAGTACTTC.

Many counts were recorded for this clonotype. J is TRBJ1-2 and V is TRBV10-2, with D possibly TRBD1 on 5 matching bases. The CDR3 is 13 amino acids. Trimming removed 2 bases from V and 4 bases from J, with 8 bases in between. Germline V gene data show CDR1 as WSHSY and CDR2 as SAAADI. The CDR3 region has the DNA TGCGCCAGCAGTGAGACGGGACTCTATGGCTACACCTTC. This gives the protein CASSETGLYGYTF.

This chain uses TRBV5-1 with TRBJ1-5; 7 bases are a match to TRBD1. The CDR3 has 15 residues. Germline lookup yields CDR1 SGHRS and CDR2 YFSETQ. J was trimmed by 8 bases and V by 0 bases; bases with no gene match: 8. The CDR3 here is CASSLGQGKREPQHF. CDR3 in DNA: TGCGCCAGCAGCTTGGGACAGGGAAAGAGGGAGCCCCAGCATTTT.

This clonotype was seen a handful of times. The chain couples TRBV7-9 to TRBJ1-1, with 7 bases fitting TRBD1. Germline CDR1 and CDR2: SEHNR and FQNEAQ (reference sequence). This CDR3 has 13 residues. J was trimmed by 5 bases and V by 5 bases; bases with no gene match: 5. In nucleotides, the CDR3 is TGTGCCAGCAGCATCACAGGGGAAACTGAAGCTTTCTTT. It is translated as CASSITGETEAFF. The variable domain in full, completed from reference TRBV7-9 and TRBJ1-1, reads DTGVSQNPRHKITKRGQNVTFRCDPISEHNRLYWYRQTLGQGPEFLTYFQNEAQLEKSRLLSDRFSAERPKGSFSTLEIQRTEQGDSAMYLCASSITGETEAFFGQGTRLTVV.

This clonotype occurred many times. The chain links TRBV6-5 to TRBJ1-6, with a possible D match to TRBD1 (6 bases). In germline, CDR1 is MNHEY, CDR2 SVGAGI. CDR3 length: 17 residues. V lost 0 bases and J 6 bases, leaving 15 bases between the germline ends. CDR3 sequence: CASSYSPPGHLNSPLHF. The CDR3 DNA follows: TGTGCCAGCAGTTACTCACCCCCGGGACACCTTAATTCACCCCTCCACTTT.

This clonotype showed up just a few times. The rearrangement uses TRBV3-1 and TRBJ2-2; D call uncertain. V lost 1 base and J lost 6, with 9 bases in between. The germline V gene has CDR1 LGHDT and CDR2 YNNKEL (reference sequence). The CDR3 sequence is 14 residues long. CDR3 amino acids: CASSQAVGPGELFF. The CDR3 nucleotides are TGTGCCAGCAGCCAAGCCGTAGGTCCCGGGGAGCTGTTTTTT.

This clonotype showed up many times. The DNA is left out, because the CDR3 cannot be placed on it with certainty; the CDR3 is given as TCRdb lists it. V usage is TRBV27 and J usage is TRBJ1-1. The CDR3 is 15 amino acids long, termini counted. Germline assignment: CDR1 MNHEY and CDR2 SMNVEV (reference sequence). The CDR3 reads CASSSSGVGGTEAFF.

The V and J genes are TRBV12-3 or TRBV12-4 and TRBJ1-5; D is possibly TRBD1 (5 bases). V was trimmed by 6 bases and J by 10 bases, leaving 22 bases between them. This CDR3 has 15 residues. CDR3 nucleotide sequence: TGTGCCAGCAGGCCGGGATCAGGGTCCGAGTTTCCCCAGCATTTT. Its protein is CASRPGSGSEFPQHF.

This clonotype was counted ten times or more. V gene TRBV15 combines with J gene TRBJ1-1; 7 bases are a match to TRBD1. CDR1 and CDR2 from the germline V gene are LNHNV and YYDKDF (reference sequence). J was trimmed by 0 bases and V by 4 bases; bases with no gene match: 5. CDR3 length: 15 residues. The CDR3, as DNA: TGTGCCACCAGCATACGGGACAGCATGAACACTGAAGCTTTCTTT. The encoded protein is CATSIRDSMNTEAFF.

This clonotype has only a few counts. The chain uses TRBV9 and TRBJ2-7; TRBD1 aligns across 7 bases. Per germline, CDR1 SGDLS and CDR2 YYNGEE. This CDR3 spans 17 amino acids. Trimming took 4 bases from V and 0 from J; bases not matched to a gene: 13. This CDR3 is CASSLRQGYRFSYEQYF. The CDR3 nucleotides read TGTGCCAGCAGCTTGAGACAGGGATACCGCTTCTCCTACGAGCAGTACTTC.

This clonotype came up many times. V and J are TRBV7-9 and TRBJ2-5; 8 nucleotides agree with TRBD2. The CDR3 contains 16 residues. Germline V lookup: CDR1 SEHNR, CDR2 FQNEAQ (reference sequence). Trimming took 6 bases from V and 2 from J; bases not matched to a gene: 11. The CDR3 DNA reads as TGTGCCAGCAGTTCTCTACTAGCGGACCAACAAGAGACCCAGTACTTC. Translation: CASSSLLADQQETQYF. The full variable domain, completed using reference TRBV7-9 and TRBJ2-5, is DTGVSQNPRHKITKRGQNVTFRCDPISEHNRLYWYRQTLGQGPEFLTYFQNEAQLEKSRLLSDRFSAERPKGSFSTLEIQRTEQGDSAMYLCASSSLLADQQETQYFGPGTRLLVL.

This clonotype was seen ten or more times. The gene calls are TRBV28 and TRBJ2-7; maybe TRBD2 (5 bases). Germline assignment: CDR1 MDHEN and CDR2 SYDVKM. V lost 9 bases and J lost 2, with 14 bases in between. The CDR3 runs 13 residues. This CDR3 is CASGRTSTYEQYF. The CDR3 nucleotides are TGTGCCAGTGGAAGGACTTCCACCTACGAGCAGTACTTC. Variable domain in full (rest from reference TRBV28 and TRBJ2-7): DVKVTQSSRYLVKRTGEKVFLECVQDMDHENMFWYRQDPGLGLRLIYFSYDVKMKEKGDIPEGYSVSREKKERFSLILESASTNQTSMYLCASGRTSTYEQYFGPGTRLTVT.

Ten or more counts support this clonotype. This chain connects TRBV7-3 to TRBJ2-2; the D is unclear. Trimming cost V 5 bases and J 8 bases, with 12 bases left between them. CDR3 length: 13 residues. In germline, CDR1 is SGHTA, CDR2 FQGTGA. Here the CDR3 reads CASSPGPLGELFF. CDR3 nucleotides: TGTGCCAGCAGCCCAGGCCCTTTGGGGGAGCTGTTTTTT.

In this sample, this clonotype turned up many times. This rearrangement joins TRBV2 to TRBJ1-1; D might be TRBD1 (6 bases). V was shortened by 7 bases and J by 1 base, with 19 bases between the two germline ends. Germline V lookup: CDR1 SNHLY, CDR2 FYNNEI. The CDR3 is made up of 16 amino acids. The CDR3: CASTRGGDKKNTEAFF. CDR3 DNA sequence: TGTGCCAGCACCCGCGGGGGGGACAAGAAGAACACTGAAGCTTTCTTT.

This chain uses TRBV4-2 with TRBJ1-6, with D unresolved. The CDR3 is made up of 15 amino acids. Germline-derived CDR1 and CDR2 are LGHNA and YNFKEQ. The germline V and J ends were trimmed by 1 base and 12 bases, with 16 bases remaining between them. CDR3 residues: CASSQALGGLEPLHF. CDR3 DNA sequence: TGTGCCAGCAGCCAAGCACTGGGTGGTTTGGAACCCCTCCACTTT.

In DNA, the CDR3 is TGTGCCAGCAGATTCTCGGACGGCACTGAAGCTTTCTTT. This translates into CASRFSDGTEAFF. The V gene is TRBV12-3 or TRBV12-4, the J gene TRBJ1-1; D not certain. This CDR3 comprises 13 residues. Trimming cost V 6 bases and J 4 bases, with 12 bases left between them.

This clonotype was observed at least ten times. J is TRBJ2-7 and V is TRBV6-1, with no clear D. The length of the CDR3 is 11 residues. From germline, CDR1 is MNHNS and CDR2 SASEGT. Trimming left V 6 bases short and J 3 bases short, with 6 bases between. The CDR3 nucleotides are TGTGCCAGCAGGGAAAACTACGAGCAGTACTTC. Protein product: CASRENYEQYF.

This clonotype was picked up many times. The rearrangement links TRBV24-1 to TRBJ2-7; either TRBD1 or TRBD2 may supply D (5 bases each). Germline values: CDR1 KGHDR, CDR2 SFDVKD. CDR3 size: 13 residues. Trimming removed 5 bases at V and 3 bases at J, with 10 bases between. The CDR3 protein is CATSGGTLYEQYF. The CDR3 DNA is TGTGCCACCAGTGGAGGGACGCTCTACGAGCAGTACTTC.

This clonotype has at least ten counts. V and J are TRBV2 and TRBJ1-1, with a possible D match to TRBD1 (5 bases). Trimming stripped 10 bases from V and 8 bases from J, with 23 bases between. There are 14 residues in the CDR3. CDR1 is SNHLY, CDR2 FYNNEI, per germline. The CDR3 coding sequence is TGTGCCACAGGGAGAGGCGGGGCCACGGGGGAAGCTTTCTTT. Translation: CATGRGGATGEAFF.

This clonotype was seen ten or more times. V and J are TRBV6-5 and TRBJ2-2; 7 nucleotides align to TRBD2. Trimming removed 0 bases from V and 7 bases from J; junction bases left unmatched: 5. The CDR3 covers 15 residues. Germline CDR1 reads MNHEY; CDR2 reads SVGAGI. CDR3 amino acids: CASSYSAGAGGELFF. The CDR3 region has the DNA TGTGCCAGCAGTTACTCCGCGGGAGCTGGCGGGGAGCTGTTTTTT.

The table lists this clonotype with many counts. This chain links TRBV29-1 with TRBJ1-2; perhaps TRBD1 as D (5 bases). The germline gives CDR1 SQVTM, CDR2 ANQGSEA. The CDR3 consists of 12 residues. V dropped 3 bases and J dropped 6 bases, with 11 bases sitting between them. The CDR3 region is CSVDPGTDGYTF. CDR3 in DNA: TGCAGCGTTGATCCGGGGACGGATGGCTACACCTTC.

This clonotype was detected ten times or more. The chain joins TRBV20-1 to TRBJ1-5, with D possibly matching TRBD1 (6 bases). The CDR3 runs 15 residues. Trimming took off 0 bases at V and 5 bases at J, with 14 bases between the two ends. Looked up from germline, CDR1 is DFQATT and CDR2 is SNEGSKA (reference sequence). The CDR3 spells CSAREAGAGHQPQHF. The CDR3 DNA is TGCAGTGCTAGAGAGGCAGGGGCTGGTCATCAGCCCCAGCATTTT.

Ten or more counts support this clonotype. This rearrangement joins TRBV7-2 to TRBJ2-7; 8 nucleotides line up with TRBD2. After removal of 2 bases from V and 2 bases from J, the junction contained 5 bases not matched to a gene. CDR1 SGHTA and CDR2 FQGNSA come from the germline V gene. CDR3 size: 15 residues. The CDR3 sequence is CASSLLAGSPYEQYF. In nucleotides, the CDR3 is TGTGCCAGCAGCTTACTAGCGGGCTCTCCCTACGAGCAGTACTTC.